The 7 T cell receptor beta chains given below trace back to one sample, sequenced in a study of blood T cell repertoires in COVID-19. Assay used: immunoSEQ multiplex PCR; TCRdb lists only in-frame clones, some missing. The repertoire holds 65,000 to 85,000 clones, with roughly 89% as singletons. Material for sequencing was peripheral blood. The receptor set was obtained from a man aged 50-59 years with active COVID-19.

The sample holds one count of this clone. J is TRBJ1-2 and V is TRBV15, with D possibly being TRBD1 (6 bases). Trimming took off 4 bases at V and 8 bases at J, with 17 bases between the two ends. Germline-derived CDR1 and CDR2 are LNHNV and YYDKDF (reference sequence). The CDR3 contains 14 residues. CDR3 protein: CATSNPGHEPGYTF. The CDR3 DNA reads TGTGCCACCAGCAACCCGGGACACGAACCCGGCTACACCTTC.

This rearrangement joins TRBV11-2 to TRBJ1-2; TRBD1 aligns across 7 bases. The length of the CDR3 is 14 residues. From germline, CDR1 is SGHAT and CDR2 FQNNGV. V lost 5 bases and J lost 4; bases outside the gene matches: 7. The CDR3 DNA sequence: TGTGCCAGCAGCCCACGGACAGGAACCTATGGCTACACCTTC. This codes for CASSPRTGTYGYTF.

This clone was found once. CDR3 DNA: TGTGCCAGCAGCCCCACGGGACTTGCCCTCTATGGCTACACCTTC. This encodes CASSPTGLALYGYTF. The rearrangement links TRBV9 to TRBJ1-2, with D tentatively TRBD1 (5 bases). Trimming took 4 bases from V and 4 from J, leaving 17 bases between them. The CDR3 is made up of 15 amino acids. Germline values: CDR1 SGDLS, CDR2 YYNGEE.

The rearrangement uses TRBV9 and TRBJ2-2, with TRBD2 matching 9 bases. The trim removed 3 bases at V and 8 bases at J, leaving 5 bases unmatched. The germline V gene encodes CDR1 SGDLS and CDR2 YYNGEE. The CDR3 contains 14 residues. This CDR3 is CASSARTSAGELFF. The CDR3 DNA follows: TGTGCCAGCAGCGCCAGGACTAGCGCGGGGGAGCTGTTTTTT.

This clone is a singleton in its sample. CDR3: CASRAGTGTEAFF. In nucleotides, the CDR3 is TGCGCCAGCAGGGCCGGGACAGGGACTGAAGCTTTCTTT. The chain has TRBV10-1 and TRBJ1-1, with TRBD1 matching 9 bases. The CDR3 covers 13 residues. V lost 6 bases to trimming and J lost 5 bases; unmatched junction nucleotides: 4. The germline V gene encodes CDR1 WNHNN and CDR2 SYGVQD (reference sequence).

A few counts support this clone. J is TRBJ1-1 and V is TRBV27, with D maybe TRBD1 (6 bases). Germline V gene data show CDR1 as MNHEY and CDR2 as SMNVEV (reference sequence). CDR3 length: 15 amino acids. Trimming removed 7 bases at V and 6 bases at J, with 21 bases between. The CDR3 DNA sequence: TGTGCCAGCAAATCCCCAGGACAGCCACATCCTGAAGCTTTCTTT. As protein: CASKSPGQPHPEAFF.

In this sample, this clone turned up a few times. The CDR3 loop reads CASSPSDSTAEAFF. The DNA of the CDR3 is TGTGCCAGCTCACCCAGTGACAGCACCGCTGAAGCTTTCTTT. V and J are TRBV18 and TRBJ1-1; a possible D gene is TRBD1 (5 bases). Trimming took 3 bases from V and 6 from J, leaving 14 bases between them. Germline V gene lookup returns CDR1 KGHSH and CDR2 LQKENI. This CDR3 has 14 amino acids.